This is a list of T cell receptor beta chains from one sample in a study of a mutant IDH1 vaccine in newly diagnosed glioma. For these TCRs, the target antigens are not known. Repertoires were generated with immunoSEQ multiplex PCR, while TCRdb's copy carries only in-frame clones and drops some. The table records 55,000 to 70,000 clones, 70% to 90% of them present only once. Sequencing used PBMCs, obtained from a glioma patient whose treatment included an IDH1 peptide vaccine. The receptors come from a man aged 35 to 55 with glioma. The CDR3 runs from the conserved cysteine through the conserved F or W. Fields, in order: V gene, clone size, J gene, CDR3 protein. Some rows have no size entry. The others give once, few or many, or a class for an expanded clone.

>TRBV18|NA|TRBJ2-4
CASSPTIGGVRDIQYF
>TRBV9|NA|TRBJ1-1
CASKGNLNTEAFF
>TRBV28|NA|TRBJ1-1
CASSLLRLRTASNTEAFF
>TRBV7-9|NA|TRBJ1-1
CASSSGFGGTEAFF
>TRBV27|NA|TRBJ2-5
CASSLSAGETQYF
>TRBV6-4|once|TRBJ2-3
CASSEGDNTDTQYF
>TRBV5-1|once|TRBJ1-5
CASSFERGQPQHF
>TRBV20-1|NA|TRBJ1-1
CSARSGTEAFF
>TRBV2|NA|TRBJ1-5
CASSEFGSYSNQPQHF
>TRBV19|NA|TRBJ2-2
CAAGLRAGELFF
>TRBV6-1|once|TRBJ1-5
CASSEDHQGYQPQHF
>TRBV2|NA|TRBJ1-1
CASREDRRNTEAFF
>TRBV4-2|NA|TRBJ2-1
CASSQDPLAGGNNEQFF
>TRBV18|NA|TRBJ2-2
CASSSPDGSNTGELFF
>TRBV7-6|NA|TRBJ2-1
CASSLATRGKTYNEQFF
>TRBV6-1|NA|TRBJ2-7
CASSRTGVFYEQYF
>TRBV2|NA|TRBJ1-6
CASSVGSRFPHF
>TRBV27|once|TRBJ1-6
CASSSTWASPLHF
>TRBV2|NA|TRBJ1-1
CASSEGRAAFF
>TRBV2|NA|TRBJ1-5
CASSPREGNQPQHF
>TRBV10-1|few|TRBJ1-1
CASSDRGNTEAFF
>TRBV7-9|NA|TRBJ2-5
CASSLRLGGQYQETQYF
>TRBV19|NA|TRBJ2-1
CASSKTGGAFRAQEQFF
>TRBV6-5|NA|TRBJ2-2
CASRWDRYTGELFF